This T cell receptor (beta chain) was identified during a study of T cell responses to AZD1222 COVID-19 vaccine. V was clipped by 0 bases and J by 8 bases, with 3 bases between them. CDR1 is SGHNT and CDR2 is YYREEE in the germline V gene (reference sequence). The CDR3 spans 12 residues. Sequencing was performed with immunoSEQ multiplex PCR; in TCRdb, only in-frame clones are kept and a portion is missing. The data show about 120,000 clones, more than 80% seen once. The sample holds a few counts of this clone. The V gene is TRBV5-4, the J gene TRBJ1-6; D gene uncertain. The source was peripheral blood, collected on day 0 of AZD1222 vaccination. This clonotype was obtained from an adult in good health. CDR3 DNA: TGTGCCAGCAGCTTGGTCGATTCACCCCTCCACTTT. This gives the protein CASSLVDSPLHF.